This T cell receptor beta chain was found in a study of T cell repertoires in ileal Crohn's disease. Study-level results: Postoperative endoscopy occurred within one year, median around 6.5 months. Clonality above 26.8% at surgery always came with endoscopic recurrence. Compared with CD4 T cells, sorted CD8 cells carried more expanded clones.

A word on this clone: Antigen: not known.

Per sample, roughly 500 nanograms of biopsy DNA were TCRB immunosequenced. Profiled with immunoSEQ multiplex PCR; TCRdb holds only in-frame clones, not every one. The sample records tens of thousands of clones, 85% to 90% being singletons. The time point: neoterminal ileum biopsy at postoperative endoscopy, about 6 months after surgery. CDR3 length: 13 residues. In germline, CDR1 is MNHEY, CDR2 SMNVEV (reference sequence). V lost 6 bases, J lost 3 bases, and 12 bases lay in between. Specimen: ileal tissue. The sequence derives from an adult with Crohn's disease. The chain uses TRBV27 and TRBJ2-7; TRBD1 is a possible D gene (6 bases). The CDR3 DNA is TGTGCCAGCAGCCGCAAACAGGGCTACGAGCAGTACGTC. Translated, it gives CASSRKQGYEQYV.